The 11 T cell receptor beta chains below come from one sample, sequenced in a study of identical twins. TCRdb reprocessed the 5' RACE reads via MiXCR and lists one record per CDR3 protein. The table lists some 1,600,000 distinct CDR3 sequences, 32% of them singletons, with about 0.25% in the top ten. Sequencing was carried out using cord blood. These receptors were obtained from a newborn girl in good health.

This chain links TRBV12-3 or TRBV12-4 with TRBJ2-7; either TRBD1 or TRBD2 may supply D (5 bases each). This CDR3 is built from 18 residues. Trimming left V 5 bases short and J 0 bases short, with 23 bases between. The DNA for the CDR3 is TGTGCCAGCAGTCCCCTGGGGGTGGCGGGTTTTACCTCCTACGAGCAGTACTTC. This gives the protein CASSPLGVAGFTSYEQYF.

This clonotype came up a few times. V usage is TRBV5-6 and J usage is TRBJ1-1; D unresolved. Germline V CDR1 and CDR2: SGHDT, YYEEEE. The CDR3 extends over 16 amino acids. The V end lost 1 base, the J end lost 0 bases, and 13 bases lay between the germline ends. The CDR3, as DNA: TGTGCCAGCAGCTTGCTCACCCGGAGGGTGAACACTGAAGCTTTCTTT. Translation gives CASSLLTRRVNTEAFF.

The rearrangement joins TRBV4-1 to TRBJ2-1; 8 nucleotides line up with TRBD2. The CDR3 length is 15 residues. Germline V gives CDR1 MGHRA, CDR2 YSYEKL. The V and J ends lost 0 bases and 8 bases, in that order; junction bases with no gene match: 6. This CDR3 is CASSQELAAVYEQFF. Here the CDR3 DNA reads TGCGCCAGCAGCCAAGAACTAGCGGCGGTGTATGAGCAGTTCTTC.

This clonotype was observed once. This CDR3 reads CASSLTGGYEQFF. In nucleotides, the CDR3 is TGCGCCAGCAGCTTGACAGGGGGTTACGAGCAGTTCTTC. The genes are TRBV5-1 and TRBJ2-1; TRBD1 agrees at 8 bases. Germline V gene lookup returns CDR1 SGHRS and CDR2 YFSETQ. This CDR3 spans 13 amino acids. J gave up 10 bases and V 1 base, and 4 bases lay outside the gene matches. Looking up the rest from reference TRBV5-1 and TRBJ2-1 gives the full variable domain: KAGVTQTPRYLIKTRGQQVTLSCSPISGHRSVSWYQQTPGQGLQFLFEYFSETQRNKGNFPGRFSGRQFSNSRSEMNVSTLELGDSALYLCASSLTGGYEQFFGPGTRLTVL.

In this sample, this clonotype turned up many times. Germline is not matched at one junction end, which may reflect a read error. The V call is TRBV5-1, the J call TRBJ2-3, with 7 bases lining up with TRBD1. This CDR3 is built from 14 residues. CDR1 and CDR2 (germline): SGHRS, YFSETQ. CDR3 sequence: CASSLTGPTDTQYF. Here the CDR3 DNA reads TGTGCCAGCAGCTTGACAGGGCCCACAGATACGCAGTATTTT.

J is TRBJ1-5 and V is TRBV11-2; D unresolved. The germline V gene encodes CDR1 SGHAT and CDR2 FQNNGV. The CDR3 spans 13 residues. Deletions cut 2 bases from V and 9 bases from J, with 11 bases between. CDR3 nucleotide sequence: TGTGCCAGCAGCTTAAGGCCCTTAGGGCCCCAGCATTTT. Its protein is CASSLRPLGPQHF.

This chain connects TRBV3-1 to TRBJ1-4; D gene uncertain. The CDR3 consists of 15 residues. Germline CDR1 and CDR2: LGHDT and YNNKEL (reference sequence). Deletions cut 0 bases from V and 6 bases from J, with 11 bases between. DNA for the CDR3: TGTGCCAGCAGCCAAGATATAGGGATGGATGAAAAACTGTTTTTT. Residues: CASSQDIGMDEKLFF.

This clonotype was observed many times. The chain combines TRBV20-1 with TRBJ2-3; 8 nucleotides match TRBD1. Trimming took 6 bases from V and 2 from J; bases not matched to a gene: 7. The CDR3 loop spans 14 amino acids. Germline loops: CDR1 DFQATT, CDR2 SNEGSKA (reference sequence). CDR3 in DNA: TGCAGTGCAACCGGGACAGGACCCACAGATACGCAGTATTTT. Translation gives CSATGTGPTDTQYF.

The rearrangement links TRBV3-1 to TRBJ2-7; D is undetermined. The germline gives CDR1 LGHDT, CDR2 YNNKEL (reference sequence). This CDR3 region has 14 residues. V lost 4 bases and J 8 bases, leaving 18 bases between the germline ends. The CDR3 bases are TGTGCCAGCAGCCCTGGTCATCTGACTTACAAGCAGTACTTC. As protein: CASSPGHLTYKQYF.

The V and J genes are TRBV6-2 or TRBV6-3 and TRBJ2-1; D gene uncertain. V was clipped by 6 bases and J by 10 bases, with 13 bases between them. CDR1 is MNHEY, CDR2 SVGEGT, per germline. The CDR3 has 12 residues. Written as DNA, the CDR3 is TGTGCCAGCAGCATCCTAAACTACGAGCAGTTCTTC. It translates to CASSILNYEQFF.

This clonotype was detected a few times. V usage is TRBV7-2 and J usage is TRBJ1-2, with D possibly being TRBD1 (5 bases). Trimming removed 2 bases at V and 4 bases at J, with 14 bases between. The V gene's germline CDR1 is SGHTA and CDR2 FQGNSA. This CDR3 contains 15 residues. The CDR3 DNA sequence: TGTGCCAGCAGCTTAAGTGCCAGGGTAGGCTATGGCTACACCTTC. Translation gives CASSLSARVGYGYTF. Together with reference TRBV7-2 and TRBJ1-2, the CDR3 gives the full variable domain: GAGVSQSPSNKVTEKGKDVELRCDPISGHTALYWYRQSLGQGLEFLIYFQGNSAPDKSGLPSDRFSAERTGGSVSTLTIQRTQQEDSAVYLCASSLSARVGYGYTFGSGTRLTVV.